The clone carrying this TCR beta chain appeared a few times. Its antigen is as yet unknown. The sample carries other DNA sequences with the same CDR3. The data stem from a study of chemoradiotherapy in HPV16-positive cancers. The study, taken as a whole, reports: The functional HPV-specific definition rests on just a couple of HPV16-positive patients. For HPV16-positive patients, expanding HPV-responsive T cells associated with longer recurrence-free survival. Non-HPV-specific T cells did not expand in tumors during treatment, whereas candidate HPV-specific clones and E7-related motifs did.

Samples were taken several times over chemoradiotherapy. The data were produced by immunoSEQ multiplex PCR, yet TCRdb's version contains in-frame clones alone and is incomplete. This repertoire shows some 5,100 clones, around 72% found once; its top ten account for 12% to 15%. The length of the CDR3 is 14 residues. The V end lost 0 bases, the J end lost 4 bases, and 9 bases lay between the germline ends. Germline V gene data show CDR1 as SGDLS and CDR2 as YYNGEE. The clonotype comes from a human donor with HPV-associated anogenital cancer. The rearrangement uses TRBV9 and TRBJ2-3, with D perhaps matching TRBD1 or TRBD2 (5 bases each). The specimen comprised tumor tissue, sampled from a patient who underwent chemoradiotherapy. CDR3 nucleotides: TGTGCCAGCAGCGTAGAGGGGAGACCAGATACGCAGTATTTT. Protein sequence: CASSVEGRPDTQYF. Supplemented by reference TRBV9 and TRBJ2-3, the full variable domain reads DSGVTQTPKHLITATGQRVTLRCSPRSGDLSVYWYQQSLDQGLQFLIQYYNGEERAKGNILERFSAQQFPDLHSELNLSSLELGDSALYFCASSVEGRPDTQYFGPGTRLTVL.